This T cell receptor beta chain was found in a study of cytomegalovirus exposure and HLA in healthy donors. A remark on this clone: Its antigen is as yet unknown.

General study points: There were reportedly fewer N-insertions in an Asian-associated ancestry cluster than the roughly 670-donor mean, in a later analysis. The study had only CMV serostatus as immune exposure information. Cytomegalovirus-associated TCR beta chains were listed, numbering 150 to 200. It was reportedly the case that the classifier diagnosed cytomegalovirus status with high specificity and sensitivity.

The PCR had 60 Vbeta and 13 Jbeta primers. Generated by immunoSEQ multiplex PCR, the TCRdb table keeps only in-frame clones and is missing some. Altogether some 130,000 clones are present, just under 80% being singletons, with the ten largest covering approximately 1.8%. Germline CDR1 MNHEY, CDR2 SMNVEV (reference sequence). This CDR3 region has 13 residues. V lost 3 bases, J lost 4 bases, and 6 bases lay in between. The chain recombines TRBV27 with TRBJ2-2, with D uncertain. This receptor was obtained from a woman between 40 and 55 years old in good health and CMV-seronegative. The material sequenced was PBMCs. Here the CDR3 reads CASSLPSTGELFF. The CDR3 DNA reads TGTGCCAGCAGTTTGCCGAGCACCGGGGAGCTGTTTTTT.